Each of the 20 T cell receptor beta chains below was sequenced from the same sample in a study of control samples from healthy donors and cancer patients. Produced via immunoSEQ multiplex PCR; TCRdb's table is partial and in-frame only. The sample includes 150,000 or so clones, roughly 94% of them seen just once. Sequencing was carried out using PBMCs. The receptors were sampled from a man aged 55 to 70 with colorectal cancer.

This clone was detected only once. The chain is built from TRBV10-3 and TRBJ2-7; D may be TRBD1 or TRBD2 (5 bases each). The CDR3 sequence is 17 residues long. V gave up 0 bases and J gave up 2 bases, with 17 bases separating them. The germline V gene has CDR1 ENHRY and CDR2 SYGVKD. As DNA, the CDR3 is TGTGCCATCAGTGAGTCGATGGGAGCAGGGAATCCCTACGAGCAGTACTTC. Amino acids: CAISESMGAGNPYEQYF.

This chain connects TRBV5-4 to TRBJ2-2, with D tentatively TRBD1 (6 bases). The CDR3 is 15 amino acids. CDR1 and CDR2 (germline): SGHNT, YYREEE (reference sequence). The V gene lost 0 bases and the J gene lost 7 bases, with 13 bases spanning the gap. CDR3 amino acids: CASSLAGALGGELFF. The CDR3 DNA reads as TGTGCCAGCAGCTTGGCAGGGGCGCTGGGCGGGGAGCTGTTTTTT.

The chain couples TRBV10-2 to TRBJ1-1; maybe TRBD1 (6 bases). Germline CDR1 is WSHSY and CDR2 is SAAADI. The V end lost 3 bases, the J end lost 1 base, and 15 bases lay between the germline ends. This CDR3 is built from 16 residues. CDR3 DNA: TGCGCCAGCAGTGATGCGAGCATGACAGGGAACACTGAAGCTTTCTTT. It encodes CASSDASMTGNTEAFF.

This chain connects TRBV7-9 to TRBJ1-3; D gene unclear. In germline, CDR1 is SEHNR, CDR2 FQNEAQ (reference sequence). The CDR3 loop spans 16 amino acids. Trimming took 5 bases from V and 4 from J, leaving 18 bases between them. The CDR3 DNA sequence: TGTGCCAGCAGCCTGCGGACGTTACCGGGGGGAAACACCATATATTTT. Translating gives CASSLRTLPGGNTIYF.

The chain recombines TRBV7-9 with TRBJ1-1, with D perhaps matching TRBD1 (5 bases). Germline CDR1 reads SEHNR; CDR2 reads FQNEAQ (reference sequence). V was cut by 6 bases and J by 1 base, with 9 bases left in between. This CDR3 contains 13 residues. The DNA of the CDR3 is TGTGCCAGCAGGGGGGATTCGAACACTGAAGCTTTCTTT. This encodes CASRGDSNTEAFF.

On this clone itself: A junction boundary mismatches the germline segment, possibly from a read error. V and J are TRBV27 and TRBJ1-4, with 9 bases lining up with TRBD1. This CDR3 region has 15 residues. From germline, CDR1 is MNHEY and CDR2 SMNVEV (reference sequence). The CDR3 DNA is TGTGCCAGTAGTTTCCTACAGGGGGCTCGTGAAAAACTGTTTTTT. This gives the protein CASSFLQGAREKLFF.

V gene TRBV28 combines with J gene TRBJ1-6; D is perhaps TRBD1 (5 bases). Germline V gene sequence: CDR1 MDHEN, CDR2 SYDVKM. Trimming removed 1 base from V and 10 bases from J, with 17 bases in between. The CDR3 has 16 residues. The CDR3 region is CASSLFPGTHISPLHF. The CDR3 region has the DNA TGTGCCAGCAGTTTATTTCCAGGGACCCATATCTCACCCCTCCACTTT.

The J gene is TRBJ1-1, the V gene TRBV6-5; 7 nucleotides line up with TRBD1. The germline CDR1 and CDR2 sequences are MNHEY and SVGAGI. V gave up 0 bases and J gave up 5 bases; unmatched junction bases: 9. The CDR3 totals 16 residues. CDR3 amino acids: CASSYSYGRGRTEAFF. In DNA form, the CDR3 reads TGTGCCAGCAGTTACTCGTACGGCAGGGGGAGGACTGAAGCTTTCTTT.

The chain combines TRBV13 with TRBJ2-7; D is possibly TRBD1 (6 bases). V was pared by 5 bases and J by 0 bases, with 14 bases between. The CDR3 runs 15 residues. From germline, CDR1 is PRHDT and CDR2 FYEKMQ (reference sequence). CDR3 loop: CASSPRTVSSYEQYF. The CDR3 bases are TGTGCCAGCAGCCCCCGGACAGTTTCCTCCTACGAGCAGTACTTC.

The chain recombines TRBV28 with TRBJ1-2; a possible D gene is TRBD1 (5 bases). This CDR3 has 13 amino acids. The V and J ends lost 3 bases and 4 bases respectively, with 9 bases between them. Germline CDR1 MDHEN, CDR2 SYDVKM. CDR3 protein: CASSLDGGYGYTF. The CDR3 region has the DNA TGTGCCAGCAGTTTGGACGGGGGCTATGGCTACACCTTC.

The rearrangement links TRBV5-1 to TRBJ1-1, with 8 nucleotides matching TRBD1. V shed 4 bases, J shed 3 bases, and the junction held 5 bases outside the gene matches. This CDR3 region has 14 residues. In germline, CDR1 is SGHRS, CDR2 YFSETQ. As DNA, the CDR3 is TGCGCCAGCAGCCAGGACAGGGAGCACACTGAAGCTTTCTTT. Its translation is CASSQDREHTEAFF.

V is TRBV10-3 and J is TRBJ1-2; 12 bases are shared with TRBD1. The V gene's germline CDR1 is ENHRY and CDR2 SYGVKD. The V gene end was trimmed by 7 bases and the J gene end by 8 bases; junction bases not matched to a gene: 8. The CDR3 consists of 14 residues. The CDR3 loop is CAINPGQGAEGYTF. The CDR3 bases are TGTGCCATCAACCCGGGACAGGGGGCCGAGGGCTACACCTTC.

The V and J genes are TRBV24-1 and TRBJ1-1; D perhaps matches TRBD1 (6 bases). V lost 1 base to trimming and J lost 5 bases, with 7 bases between them. In germline, CDR1 is KGHDR, CDR2 SFDVKD. The CDR3 runs 13 residues. The CDR3 sequence: CATSDFQGTEAFF. The CDR3 nucleotides read TGTGCCACCAGTGATTTCCAGGGGACTGAAGCTTTCTTT.

The V call is TRBV3-1 (or the pseudogene TRBV3-2), the J call TRBJ2-3; D remains ambiguous. The CDR3 consists of 15 residues. Per the germline V gene, CDR1 is LGHDT and CDR2 is YNNKEL (reference sequence). V lost 3 bases and J 7 bases, leaving 17 bases between the germline ends. The CDR3 is CASSQSRRPLHTQYF. CDR3 nucleotides: TGTGCCAGCAGCCAGAGCAGGCGGCCGCTCCATACGCAGTATTTT.

The chain has TRBV24-1 and TRBJ2-2; 9 bases are a match to TRBD2. Germline CDR1 and CDR2: KGHDR and SFDVKD. V shed 9 bases and J 4 bases; nucleotides not matched to a gene: 8. This CDR3 region has 15 residues. The CDR3 here is CATPAAGGGTGELFF. The CDR3 nucleotides read TGTGCCACCCCGGCCGCGGGGGGGGGCACCGGGGAGCTGTTTTTT.

The J gene is TRBJ1-5, the V gene TRBV29-1; the match to TRBD1 covers 10 bases. CDR3 length: 13 residues. Germline trimming cut 6 bases from V and 7 bases from J; bases unmatched to any gene: 6. Looked up from germline, CDR1 is SQVTM and CDR2 is ANQGSEA. The CDR3 nucleotides read TGCAGCGTCAAAGACAGGGGGCGACAGCCCCAGCATTTT. Its protein is CSVKDRGRQPQHF.

This chain connects TRBV9 to TRBJ1-1, with a possible D match to TRBD1 (5 bases). Trimming removed 1 base at V and 1 base at J, with 8 bases between. This CDR3 contains 14 residues. The V gene's germline CDR1 is SGDLS and CDR2 YYNGEE. CDR3 sequence (DNA): TGTGCCAGCAGCGTACAGGGCCAGAACACTGAAGCTTTCTTT. Translating it yields CASSVQGQNTEAFF.

This chain uses TRBV6-2 or TRBV6-3 with TRBJ2-5; TRBD2 agrees at 12 bases. Germline values: CDR1 MNHEY, CDR2 SVGEGT. The ends lost 6 bases at V and 0 bases at J; junction bases unmatched: 5. CDR3 length: 16 amino acids. CDR3 region: CASSPGLAGYQETQYF. The CDR3 region has the DNA TGTGCCAGCAGCCCCGGACTAGCGGGGTACCAAGAGACCCAGTACTTC.

The rearrangement joins TRBV29-1 to TRBJ2-7, with D perhaps TRBD1 (6 bases). Germline-derived CDR1 and CDR2 are SQVTM and ANQGSEA. V was shortened by 4 bases and J by 3 bases, with 10 bases between the two germline ends. The CDR3 contains 12 residues. CDR3 nucleotide sequence: TGCAGCGTTGTGGAAGGGGGCTACGAGCAGTACTTC. Translated, it gives CSVVEGGYEQYF.

This chain joins TRBV6-2 or TRBV6-3 and TRBJ2-5; 16 bases fit TRBD2. The V gene's germline CDR1 is MNHEY and CDR2 SVGEGT. The ends lost 7 bases at V and 4 bases at J; junction bases unmatched: 12. The CDR3 covers 18 residues. Here the CDR3 reads CASTPGTSGGVWGETQYF. DNA for the CDR3: TGTGCCAGCACCCCCGGGACTAGCGGGGGGGTTTGGGGAGAGACCCAGTACTTC.